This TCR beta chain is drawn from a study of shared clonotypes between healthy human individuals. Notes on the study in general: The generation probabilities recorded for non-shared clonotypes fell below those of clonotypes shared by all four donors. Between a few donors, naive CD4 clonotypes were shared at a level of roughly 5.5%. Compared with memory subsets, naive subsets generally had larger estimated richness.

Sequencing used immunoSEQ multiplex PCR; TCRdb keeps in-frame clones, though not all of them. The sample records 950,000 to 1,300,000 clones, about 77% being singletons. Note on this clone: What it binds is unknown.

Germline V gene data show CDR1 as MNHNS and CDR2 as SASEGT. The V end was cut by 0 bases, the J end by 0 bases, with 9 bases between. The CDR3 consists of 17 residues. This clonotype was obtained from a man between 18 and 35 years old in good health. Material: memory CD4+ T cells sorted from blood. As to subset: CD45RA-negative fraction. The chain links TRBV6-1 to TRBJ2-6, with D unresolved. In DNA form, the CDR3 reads TGTGCCAGCAGTGAAGCGGGGTGGGGCTCTGGGGCCAACGTCCTGACTTTC. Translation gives CASSEAGWGSGANVLTF.